This T cell receptor beta chain was captured in a study of CD8 T cells in ankylosing spondylitis. Notes on the study in general: Clones linked with disease were CD8+ and fairly uncommon in the peripheral blood. Seemingly distinctive of ankylosing spondylitis blood was a TCR beta motif formed by eight highly homologous variants. From matched ankylosing spondylitis synovial fluid, disease-linked clones were reportedly recovered at significantly enriched levels.

Library preparation for TCR beta used quantitative 5'-RACE with molecular barcodes. MiXCR, run by TCRdb on the 5' RACE reads, gives a single entry per CDR3 protein. Of fewer than 500,000 distinct CDR3 sequences in the sample, about a fifth were seen once. This clonotype occurred a few times. Its antigen is unidentified. Per germline, CDR1 SGHTA and CDR2 FQGTGA. With V trimmed by 4 bases and J by 2 bases, 5 bases remained unmatched. This CDR3 comprises 15 residues. The sequence was obtained from a male donor with ankylosing spondylitis. The chain employs TRBV7-3 and TRBJ2-1; 7 nucleotides match TRBD1. Sequencing was done on a sample of blood, either unsorted or a sorted T cell fraction (not recorded which). CDR3 loop: CASSSDRDAYNEQFF. The DNA for the CDR3 is TGTGCCAGCAGCTCCGACAGGGACGCCTACAATGAGCAGTTCTTC. The entire variable domain, with the rest obtained from reference TRBV7-3 and TRBJ2-1, is as follows: GAGVSQTPSNKVTEKGKYVELRCDPISGHTALYWYRQSLGQGPEFLIYFQGTGAADDSGLPNDRFFAVRPEGSVSTLKIQRTERGDSAVYLCASSSDRDAYNEQFFGPGTRLTVL.